This TCR beta chain was documented in a study of blood T cell repertoires in COVID-19. Turning to the study itself: Samples taken during acute and convalescent COVID-19 were collected in the United States, Italy and Spain.

Source study methods: Estimation of nucleated cell counts was performed using reference gene primer amplification. TCRdb's copy holds only in-frame clones and misses some; the assay was immunoSEQ multiplex PCR. D and trimming were read from the DNA, whereas the V and J calls and clone size are those reported in that table. The repertoire holds 390,000 or so clones, 80% to 90% seen once, with 3% in the top ten. CDR1 SGHRS and CDR2 YFSETQ come from the germline V gene. This CDR3 spans 16 amino acids. Trimming took 2 bases from V and 0 from J; bases not matched to a gene: 7. Patients in Seattle were enrolled during active infection, then followed longitudinally.

The chain couples TRBV5-1 to TRBJ1-1, with TRBD1 matching over 7 bases. Sequenced material: peripheral blood. The TCR was taken from a woman between 25 and 40 years old with COVID-19, enrolled during active disease. The CDR3 here is CASSLDRALMNTEAFF. CDR3 sequence (DNA): TGCGCCAGCAGCTTAGACAGGGCTCTTATGAACACTGAAGCTTTCTTT.